The following is a T cell receptor beta chain sequence with its context. The CDR3 has 14 amino acids. CDR1 SGHDN and CDR2 FVKESK come from the germline V gene. The V segment lost 4 bases and the J segment 7 bases; nucleotides outside the gene matches: 7. The source of the sample is a study of OX40 agonist ivuxolimab in advanced cancers. Method: immunoSEQ multiplex PCR; TCRdb's copy keeps in-frame clones and lacks some. The data hold 71,000 or so clones, with roughly 93% observed a single time. The genes are TRBV14 and TRBJ2-7; 10 bases map to TRBD2. The receptor was derived from an adult with an advanced solid tumor such as melanoma, head and neck, liver or kidney cancer. This material consisted of CD4+ or CD8+ T cells sorted from blood, taken in a trial of the OX40 agonist ivuxolimab. The CDR3 DNA reads as TGTGCCAGCAGCCCGCTAGCGGGAGCGTGGGAGCAGTACTTC. It encodes CASSPLAGAWEQYF. Filled out from reference TRBV14 and TRBJ2-7, the complete variable domain reads EAGVTQFPSHSVIEKGQTVTLRCDPISGHDNLYWYRRVMGKEIKFLLHFVKESKQDESGMPNNRFLAERTGGTYSTLKVQPAELEDSGVYFCASSPLAGAWEQYFGPGTRLTVT.